A single sample gave rise to the 8 T cell receptor beta chains below, sequenced in a study of radiotherapy plus CTLA-4 blockade in lung cancer. Only in-frame clones appear in the TCRdb table, and some are missing; sequencing was by immunoSEQ multiplex PCR. The sample holds about 45,000 clones, 76% seen once. The specimen comprised peripheral blood, sampled from a patient treated with radiotherapy plus ipilimumab. The receptors were sampled from a human donor with non-small cell lung cancer who had stable disease on radiotherapy plus ipilimumab.

CDR3 coding DNA: TGTGCCAGCAGCCAAGGACCGGGACTTGCCTCCTACAATGAGCAGTTCTTC. Amino acid sequence: CASSQGPGLASYNEQFF. This chain uses TRBV14 with TRBJ2-1, with TRBD2 as a possible D gene (6 bases). CDR3 size: 17 residues. From germline, CDR1 is SGHDN and CDR2 FVKESK. Trimming took off 1 base at V and 0 bases at J, with 13 bases between the two ends. The full variable domain, in which reference TRBV14 and TRBJ2-1 provide the parts outside the CDR3, is EAGVTQFPSHSVIEKGQTVTLRCDPISGHDNLYWYRRVMGKEIKFLLHFVKESKQDESGMPNNRFLAERTGGTYSTLKVQPAELEDSGVYFCASSQGPGLASYNEQFFGPGTRLTVL.

This chain uses TRBV27 with TRBJ2-5; TRBD2 matches at 11 bases. The CDR3 loop spans 16 amino acids. CDR1 MNHEY and CDR2 SMNVEV come from the germline V gene (reference sequence). After removal of 2 bases from V and 7 bases from J, the junction contained 9 bases not matched to a gene. The CDR3 sequence is CASSLIGSGGGSTQYF. In DNA form, the CDR3 reads TGTGCCAGCAGTTTAATCGGTAGCGGGGGGGGATCGACCCAGTACTTC.

The rearrangement links TRBV6-5 to TRBJ1-2; D gene uncertain. Germline-derived CDR1 and CDR2 are MNHEY and SVGAGI. With 2 bases removed from V and 3 bases from J, the gap between germline ends came to 7 bases. The CDR3 is 13 amino acids. DNA of the CDR3: TGTGCCAGCAGTTACCTTACAGACTATGGCTACACCTTC. This codes for CASSYLTDYGYTF.

This sequence joins TRBV25-1 and TRBJ1-2; TRBD1 matches at 7 bases. CDR1 is MGHDK, CDR2 SYGVNS, per germline. V lost 1 base and J lost 8; bases outside the gene matches: 7. The CDR3 contains 14 residues. The CDR3 nucleotides are TGTGCCAGCAGTGAATTTAGGACAGGAGACGGCTACACCTTC. Translated: CASSEFRTGDGYTF.

This clone came up a few times. The CDR3 loop reads CASSEFQVADTQYF. The CDR3 region has the DNA TGCGCCAGCAGTGAGTTTCAGGTAGCGGATACGCAGTATTTT. The V call is TRBV10-2, the J call TRBJ2-3, with D possibly matching TRBD2 (5 bases). Germline V gene data show CDR1 as WSHSY and CDR2 as SAAADI. There are 14 residues in the CDR3. The V and J ends lost 1 base and 6 bases respectively, with 11 bases between them.

V usage is TRBV10-1 and J usage is TRBJ1-2; TRBD1 matches 10 bases. Germline lookup yields CDR1 WNHNN and CDR2 SYGVQD (reference sequence). V was clipped by 4 bases and J by 6 bases; unmatched bases: 2. The CDR3 is made up of 13 amino acids. The CDR3 is CASSAGTGDGYTF. The CDR3 DNA reads TGCGCCAGCAGTGCCGGGACAGGGGATGGCTACACCTTC.

The V and J genes are TRBV5-1 and TRBJ2-2, with TRBD1 identical over 7 bases. V trimming: 3 bases; J trimming: 4 bases; junction bases outside the gene matches: 9. Germline V gene lookup returns CDR1 SGHRS and CDR2 YFSETQ. This CDR3 is 16 amino acids long. DNA for the CDR3: TGCGCCAGCAGCTCCCGACAGGGTGATGGCACCGGGGAGCTGTTTTTT. Protein sequence: CASSSRQGDGTGELFF.

In regard to this clone: This same CDR3 is encoded by further DNA sequences in the sample. The chain joins TRBV5-6 to TRBJ1-1; no definite D call. Germline CDR1 and CDR2: SGHDT and YYEEEE. The CDR3 is made up of 13 amino acids. V lost 0 bases and J 4 bases, leaving 7 bases between the germline ends. The CDR3 coding sequence is TGTGCCAGCAGCTTGGGCAGAGGCACTGAAGCTTTCTTT. This gives the protein CASSLGRGTEAFF.